This T cell receptor (beta chain) was identified in a study of T cell responses to AZD1222 COVID-19 vaccine. Study-level points and caveats: Donors were chiefly white British, with a greater number of females, and clonal diversity was perhaps underestimated. Among those given AZD1222, only six were seropositive at baseline. Repertoire samples came only from after the peak T cell response.

Germline CDR1 is LNHNV and CDR2 is YYDKDF (reference sequence). The CDR3 spans 12 residues. V was cut by 0 bases and J by 8 bases, with 7 bases left in between. Notes on this clone: The antigen remains unidentified.

Profiled with immunoSEQ multiplex PCR; TCRdb holds only in-frame clones, not every one. The profile shows about 100,000 clones, about 85% of them singletons. This TCR was sampled from an adult who received the AZD1222 COVID-19 vaccine. The sample here was peripheral blood, taken 28 days after the second AZD1222 dose. J is TRBJ1-2 and V is TRBV15; TRBD1 might be the D (5 bases). The CDR3 sequence is CATSREGRGYTF. CDR3 coding DNA: TGTGCCACCAGCAGAGAGGGGCGCGGCTACACCTTC.